The 21 T cell receptor beta chains presented below share a single source sample, sequenced in a study of T cell repertoires in cytomegalovirus infection. Each CDR3 protein gets one entry after TCRdb re-called the reads with MiXCR. The sample carries around 900,000 distinct CDR3 sequences, roughly 31% recorded once. Their antigen targets remain unknown. Sequences were derived from cultured CD8+ T cells from PBMCs, sampled from culture after CMV antigen stimulation. The receptors were gathered from a human donor in good health (CMV status not recorded). Some clones in this sample may be carry-over from other donors' samples.

The CDR3 loop is CASSYGMDTGELFF. The CDR3, as DNA: TGTGCCAGCAGTTACGGGATGGACACCGGGGAGCTGTTTTTT. This chain uses TRBV27 with TRBJ2-2; D may be TRBD2 (5 bases). Trimming shortened V by 4 bases and J by 3 bases, and 9 bases separated the two germline ends. This CDR3 region has 14 residues. Germline CDR1 is MNHEY and CDR2 is SMNVEV (reference sequence).

This clonotype was recorded a few times. V is TRBV4-1 and J is TRBJ2-7; D perhaps matches TRBD1 (6 bases). The germline gives CDR1 MGHRA, CDR2 YSYEKL. Trimming took 1 base from V and 4 from J, leaving 8 bases between them. The CDR3 is 13 residues long. The CDR3 DNA is TGCGCCAGCAGCCAAGGGGACACTTACGAGCAGTACTTC. The encoded protein is CASSQGDTYEQYF.

The chain recombines TRBV2 with TRBJ2-3; the D gene could be TRBD1 or TRBD2 (6 bases each). This CDR3 contains 15 residues. CDR1 is SNHLY, CDR2 FYNNEI, per germline. The V end was cut by 2 bases, the J end by 3 bases, with 12 bases between. The CDR3 DNA is TGTGCCAGCAGTGAAAGGTTAGGGGGGACAGATACGCAGTATTTT. It translates to CASSERLGGTDTQYF.

The chain is built from TRBV5-5 and TRBJ1-3; D is ambiguous. Trimming removed 3 bases from V and 0 bases from J, with 10 bases in between. Germline CDR1 SGHKS, CDR2 YYEKEE (reference sequence). CDR3 length: 15 amino acids. CDR3 region: CASSSGSSSGNTIYF. For the CDR3, the DNA is TGTGCCAGCAGCTCCGGGTCGAGCTCTGGAAACACCATATATTTT.

This clonotype was seen at least ten times. V and J are TRBV7-8 and TRBJ2-2, with unresolved D. This CDR3 is 16 amino acids long. The germline V and J ends were trimmed by 5 bases and 4 bases, with 17 bases remaining between them. The germline CDR1 and CDR2 sequences are SGHVS and FQNEAQ. The chain's CDR3 is CASSRKARTGTGELFF. The DNA for the CDR3 is TGTGCCAGCAGCCGTAAGGCCAGGACGGGCACCGGGGAGCTGTTTTTT. The whole variable domain, remainder taken from reference TRBV7-8 and TRBJ2-2, is GAGVSQSPRYKVAKRGQDVALRCDPISGHVSLFWYQQALGQGPEFLTYFQNEAQLDKSGLPSDRFFAERPEGSVSTLKIQRTQQEDSAVYLCASSRKARTGTGELFFGEGSRLTVL.

This clonotype was seen a few times. DNA of the CDR3: TGTGCCAGCAGTTACGTGTACAACTCCTACGAGCAGTACTTC. Its translation is CASSYVYNSYEQYF. This chain links TRBV6-5 with TRBJ2-7, with D uncertain. From germline, CDR1 is MNHEY and CDR2 SVGAGI. V was pared by 2 bases and J by 0 bases, with 8 bases between. There are 14 residues in the CDR3.

This clonotype was observed a single time. The V gene is TRBV12-5, the J gene TRBJ2-1; D remains unclear. CDR3 length: 15 residues. Trimming took 0 bases from V and 4 from J, leaving 10 bases between them. Germline-derived CDR1 and CDR2 are LGHNT and FRNRAP. Written as DNA, the CDR3 is TGTGCTAGTGGTTTGGTAGCCCAACCTTACAATGAGCAGTTCTTC. It yields the protein CASGLVAQPYNEQFF. The full variable domain, completed using reference TRBV12-5 and TRBJ2-1, is DARVTQTPRHKVTEMGQEVTMRCQPILGHNTVFWYRQTMMQGLELLAYFRNRAPLDDSGMPKDRFSAEMPDATLATLKIQPSEPRDSAVYFCASGLVAQPYNEQFFGPGTRLTVL.

The chain links TRBV10-3 to TRBJ2-2; unclear D gene. Trimming left V 0 bases short and J 0 bases short, with 14 bases between. The CDR3 consists of 18 residues. CDR1 ENHRY and CDR2 SYGVKD come from the germline V gene. The CDR3 loop is CAISESGRVSANTGELFF. In DNA, the CDR3 is TGTGCCATCAGTGAGTCGGGTAGGGTTTCGGCGAACACCGGGGAGCTGTTTTTT.

The chain employs TRBV10-3 and TRBJ2-1, with TRBD2 identical over 7 bases. Germline V gene data show CDR1 as ENHRY and CDR2 as SYGVKD. This CDR3 has 16 amino acids. The ends lost 3 bases at V and 2 bases at J; junction bases unmatched: 7. CDR3 loop: CAISELAGVAYNEQFF. The CDR3 DNA reads TGTGCCATCAGTGAATTGGCGGGGGTAGCCTACAATGAGCAGTTCTTC.

This clonotype was seen a few times. The J gene is TRBJ1-1, the V gene TRBV4-3, with D maybe TRBD1 (5 bases). The CDR3 contains 15 residues. Germline lookup yields CDR1 LGHNA and CDR2 YSLEER. V dropped 1 base and J dropped 5 bases, with 14 bases sitting between them. The CDR3 here is CASSQGARGDTEAFF. The CDR3 coding sequence is TGCGCCAGCAGCCAAGGGGCTCGAGGGGATACTGAAGCTTTCTTT.

This clonotype was seen a handful of times. The DNA for the CDR3 is TGTGCCAGCAGTTACAGTCCCGGGACACCCAGCAGCTCCTATAATTCACCCCTCCACTTT. The encoded protein is CASSYSPGTPSSSYNSPLHF. This chain joins TRBV6-2 or TRBV6-3 and TRBJ1-6, with D possibly matching TRBD1 (6 bases). This CDR3 has 20 residues. Trimming removed 2 bases from V and 0 bases from J, with 20 bases in between. Looked up from germline, CDR1 is MNHEY and CDR2 is SVGEGT.

This chain uses TRBV2 with TRBJ2-1; D might be TRBD2 (6 bases). There are 18 residues in the CDR3. CDR1 is SNHLY, CDR2 FYNNEI, per germline. V dropped 3 bases and J dropped 1 base, with 19 bases sitting between them. The CDR3, as DNA: TGTGCCAGCAGTGAGGGACTGCTTGCCCACTTTTCCTACAATGAGCAGTTCTTC. Protein: CASSEGLLAHFSYNEQFF.

The V call is TRBV6-2 or TRBV6-3, the J call TRBJ2-2, with 10 bases fitting TRBD1. The CDR3 extends over 15 amino acids. Germline CDR1 MNHEY, CDR2 SVGEGT. V trimming: 4 bases; J trimming: 7 bases; junction bases outside the gene matches: 6. The DNA of the CDR3 is TGTGCCAGCAGTTTCCCGGACAGGGGGAGCGGGGAGCTGTTTTTT. Encoded protein: CASSFPDRGSGELFF.

The chain recombines TRBV24-1 with TRBJ2-5; D not resolved. Trimming removed 3 bases at V and 2 bases at J, with 9 bases between. CDR3 size: 14 residues. Germline V gene sequence: CDR1 KGHDR, CDR2 SFDVKD. The CDR3: CATSDRTAQETQYF. CDR3 sequence (DNA): TGTGCCACCAGTGATAGAACAGCACAAGAGACCCAGTACTTC.

CDR3 residues: CASSYPPRDTYEQYV. The CDR3 DNA reads TGTGCCAGCAGTTATCCCCCCCGAGATACCTACGAGCAGTACGTC. The rearrangement joins TRBV6-2 or TRBV6-3 to TRBJ2-7, with D hard to call. Germline V CDR1 and CDR2: MNHEY, SVGEGT. Trimming took off 3 bases at V and 2 bases at J, with 14 bases between the two ends. The CDR3 sequence is 15 residues long.

The chain uses TRBV6-1 and TRBJ1-1; D perhaps matches TRBD1 (5 bases). The CDR3 contains 16 residues. V was pared by 7 bases and J by 0 bases, with 18 bases between. Germline CDR1 is MNHNS and CDR2 is SASEGT. The CDR3 sequence: CASTIEKGLLNTEAFF. The CDR3, as DNA: TGTGCCAGCACTATAGAAAAGGGACTTCTGAACACTGAAGCTTTCTTT.

This clonotype was detected only a few times. The V and J genes are TRBV7-9 and TRBJ2-1, with 7 bases aligning to TRBD2. This CDR3 comprises 14 residues. The V gene's germline CDR1 is SEHNR and CDR2 FQNEAQ (reference sequence). The trim removed 6 bases at V and 10 bases at J, leaving 12 bases unmatched. CDR3 DNA: TGTGCCAGCAGTCCGGGACTACCTGTCGTCGAGCAGTTCTTC. This gives the protein CASSPGLPVVEQFF.

The chain carries TRBV29-1 and TRBJ1-2; D possibly corresponds to TRBD1 (5 bases). The ends were cut back, 0 bases at V and 0 bases at J, with 14 bases in the middle. Germline V gene lookup returns CDR1 SQVTM and CDR2 ANQGSEA. The CDR3 length is 16 residues. The CDR3 DNA follows: TGCAGCGTTGAAGATCGAACAAGGGGCTCTAACTATGGCTACACCTTC. This sequence encodes CSVEDRTRGSNYGYTF.

The rearrangement links TRBV5-6 to TRBJ1-2, with D perhaps matching TRBD1 (6 bases). Germline V gene lookup returns CDR1 SGHDT and CDR2 YYEEEE. V was cut by 0 bases and J by 2 bases, with 17 bases left in between. CDR3 length equals 17 residues. CDR3 sequence (DNA): TGTGCCAGCAGCTTGGTAACAGGGTTGAGCATGAACTATGGCTACACCTTC. The encoded protein is CASSLVTGLSMNYGYTF.

The chain couples TRBV10-3 to TRBJ2-7, with 8 bases fitting TRBD2. Unmatched junction bases numbered 15, after V lost 10 bases and J lost 7 bases. Germline V gene data show CDR1 as ENHRY and CDR2 as SYGVKD. The CDR3 has 14 amino acids. The CDR3 here is CATLPPAGEGEQYF. The CDR3 nucleotides are TGTGCCACCCTGCCCCCAGCGGGGGAAGGAGAGCAGTACTTC.

This clonotype was recorded a few times. J is TRBJ2-2 and V is TRBV6-4; the D call may be TRBD1 or TRBD2 (5 bases each). The CDR3 is 14 amino acids. Trimming removed 2 bases at V and 5 bases at J, with 9 bases between. CDR1 and CDR2 from the germline V gene are MRHNA and SNTAGT. CDR3 coding DNA: TGTGCCAGCAGTGACGACTGGGGGACCGGGGAGCTGTTTTTT. It translates to CASSDDWGTGELFF.